This entry describes one T cell receptor (beta chain). This entry is derived from a study of blood T cell repertoires in COVID-19. In the study overall: The United States, Italy and Spain were the sources of the acute and convalescent COVID-19 samples. The cDNA or gDNA used as material had been derived from T cells, B-cell-depleted T cells, or PBMCs.

Authors' analysis steps: Reference gene primers were amplified, and this amplification served to estimate nucleated cell counts. Assay used: immunoSEQ multiplex PCR; TCRdb lists only in-frame clones, some missing. The DNA was the basis for D and trimming; V, J and clone size are from that table. The table lists a few hundred thousand clones, less than 85% of them singletons. V was clipped by 4 bases and J by 6 bases; unmatched bases: 8. CDR3 length equals 15 residues. CDR1 and CDR2 (germline): SGDLS, YYNGEE. Sequences were obtained from peripheral blood. The chain uses TRBV9 and TRBJ1-1, with 11 positions matching TRBD1. The receptor's source is a woman aged 18-29 years with acute or convalescent COVID-19. The CDR3 coding sequence is TGTGCCAGCAGCCCATCGGACAGGGGGCTCTCTGAAGCTTTCTTT. The encoded protein is CASSPSDRGLSEAFF.